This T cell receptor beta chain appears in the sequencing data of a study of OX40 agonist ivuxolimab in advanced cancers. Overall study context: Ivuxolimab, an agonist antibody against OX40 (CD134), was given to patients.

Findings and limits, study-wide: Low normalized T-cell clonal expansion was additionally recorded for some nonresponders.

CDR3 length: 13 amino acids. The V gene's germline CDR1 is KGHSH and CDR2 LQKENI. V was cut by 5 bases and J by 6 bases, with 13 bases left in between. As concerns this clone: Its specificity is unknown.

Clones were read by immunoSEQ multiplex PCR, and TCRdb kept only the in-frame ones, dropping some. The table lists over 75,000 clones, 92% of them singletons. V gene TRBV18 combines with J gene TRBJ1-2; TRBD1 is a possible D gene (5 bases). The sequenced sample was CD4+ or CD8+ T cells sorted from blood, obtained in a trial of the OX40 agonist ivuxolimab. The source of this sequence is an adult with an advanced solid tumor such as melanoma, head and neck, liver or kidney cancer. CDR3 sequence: CASSSQGSDGYTF. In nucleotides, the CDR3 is TGTGCCAGCTCATCCCAGGGTAGCGATGGCTACACCTTC.